The clone carrying this TCR beta chain came up a few times. Per the germline V gene, CDR1 is MNHNS and CDR2 is SASEGT. The length of the CDR3 is 14 residues. V shed 6 bases, J shed 2 bases, and the junction held 5 bases outside the gene matches. This entry comes from a study of regulatory T cells in long-lasting Graves disease. Building the TCR beta libraries relied on iRepertoire HTBI primers, and CDR3 regions underwent Arm-PCR. MiXCR was run by TCRdb on the multiplex PCR reads, yielding one entry per CDR3 protein. The sample lists around 400,000 distinct CDR3 sequences, roughly a fifth occurring once. Specified time point: persistent/refractory GD, antithyroid drugs over 5 years with positive TRAb. RNA from PBMCs was the source of the TCR library.

This sequence was found in a female donor with Graves disease. The rearrangement joins TRBV6-1 to TRBJ2-5; 8 bases agree with TRBD2. This sample comprised peripheral blood mononuclear cells (PBMCs), obtained when the disease was refractory, from a patient treated with antithyroid drugs. CDR3: CASRPASGQETQYF. CDR3 in DNA: TGTGCCAGCAGACCCGCTAGCGGGCAAGAGACCCAGTACTTC.